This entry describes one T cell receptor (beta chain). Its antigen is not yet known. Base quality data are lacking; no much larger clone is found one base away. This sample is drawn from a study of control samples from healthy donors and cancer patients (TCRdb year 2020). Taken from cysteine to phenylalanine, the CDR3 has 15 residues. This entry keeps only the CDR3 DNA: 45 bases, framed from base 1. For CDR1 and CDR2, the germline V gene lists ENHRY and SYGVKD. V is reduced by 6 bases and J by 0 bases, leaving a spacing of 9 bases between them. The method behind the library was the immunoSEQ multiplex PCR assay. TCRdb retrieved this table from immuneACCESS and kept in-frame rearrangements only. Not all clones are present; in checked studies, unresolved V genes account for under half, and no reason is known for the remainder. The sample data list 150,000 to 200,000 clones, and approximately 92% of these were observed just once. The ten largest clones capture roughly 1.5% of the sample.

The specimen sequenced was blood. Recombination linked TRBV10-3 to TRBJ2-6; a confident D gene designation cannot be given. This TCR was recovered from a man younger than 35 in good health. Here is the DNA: TGTGCCATCAGCGAACACCTCTCTGGGGCCAACGTCCTGACTTTC. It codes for CAISEHLSGANVLTF.